Shown below are 15 T cell receptor beta chains from a single sample sequenced in a study of vaccination and CD4 T cells after COVID-19. From the PCR reads, TCRdb called clonotypes with MiXCR, one entry per CDR3 protein. Of approximately 19,000 distinct CDR3 sequences listed, 62% are singletons. The sample here was CD4+ T cells from blood, taken before SARS-CoV-2 vaccination. Receptors originate from a human donor who had recovered from COVID-19.

This chain connects TRBV7-9 to TRBJ1-1, with 7 bases fitting TRBD1. This CDR3 has 14 amino acids. The germline CDR1 and CDR2 sequences are SEHNR and FQNEAQ (reference sequence). Germline trimming cut 3 bases from V and 5 bases from J; bases unmatched to any gene: 6. The CDR3, as DNA: TGTGCCAGCAGCTTGGCCGGGACAGCAACTGAAGCTTTCTTT. It translates to CASSLAGTATEAFF.

This chain connects TRBV7-9 to TRBJ1-4; 7 nucleotides line up with TRBD1. Germline V gene data show CDR1 as SEHNR and CDR2 as FQNEAQ (reference sequence). The V gene end was trimmed by 3 bases and the J gene end by 8 bases; junction bases not matched to a gene: 12. The CDR3 loop spans 16 amino acids. CDR3 in amino acids: CASSLTGMTGMEKLFF. The CDR3 DNA reads as TGTGCCAGCAGCTTGACAGGGATGACAGGGATGGAAAAACTGTTTTTT.

The CDR3 DNA is TGCAGTGCTAGAGACCCAGGGCGTCCCTACAATGAGCAGTTCTTC. Encoded protein: CSARDPGRPYNEQFF. The V call is TRBV20-1, the J call TRBJ2-1; TRBD1 is a possible D gene (5 bases). Germline loops: CDR1 DFQATT, CDR2 SNEGSKA (reference sequence). The V end was cut by 0 bases, the J end by 2 bases, with 11 bases between. The CDR3 runs to 15 residues.

The chain is built from TRBV30 and TRBJ1-5; D unresolved. Trimming removed 0 bases from V and 4 bases from J, with 4 bases in between. The germline V gene encodes CDR1 GTSNPN and CDR2 SVGIG (reference sequence). The CDR3 has 12 amino acids. The CDR3 loop reads CAWSVGNQPQHF. Here the CDR3 DNA reads TGTGCCTGGAGTGTGGGAAATCAGCCCCAGCATTTT.

This clonotype was recorded a few times. This chain connects TRBV6-2 or TRBV6-3 to TRBJ1-5; 7 bases align to TRBD1. The CDR3 contains 14 residues. Trimming cost V 2 bases and J 5 bases; bases outside gene matches: 3. Per the germline V gene, CDR1 is MNHEY and CDR2 is SVGEGT. The CDR3 bases are TGTGCCAGCAGTTACACCAGGGGGGATCAGCCCCAGCATTTT. Translating it yields CASSYTRGDQPQHF.

The chain is built from TRBV5-1 and TRBJ2-1; 14 positions agree with TRBD2. The CDR3 contains 15 residues. V lost 0 bases and J lost 9; bases outside the gene matches: 2. From germline, CDR1 is SGHRS and CDR2 YFSETQ. The CDR3 here is CASSLGLAGGSEQFF. CDR3 DNA: TGCGCCAGCAGCTTGGGACTAGCGGGAGGGAGTGAGCAGTTCTTC.

The chain is built from TRBV5-1 and TRBJ1-2; TRBD1 is a possible D gene (5 bases). This CDR3 comprises 14 residues. V lost 3 bases and J 2 bases, leaving 11 bases between the germline ends. Germline lookup yields CDR1 SGHRS and CDR2 YFSETQ. The chain's CDR3 is CASSWDGTNYGYTF. CDR3 in DNA: TGCGCCAGCAGCTGGGACGGAACAAACTATGGCTACACCTTC. The whole variable domain, remainder taken from reference TRBV5-1 and TRBJ1-2, is KAGVTQTPRYLIKTRGQQVTLSCSPISGHRSVSWYQQTPGQGLQFLFEYFSETQRNKGNFPGRFSGRQFSNSRSEMNVSTLELGDSALYLCASSWDGTNYGYTFGSGTRLTVV.

The chain couples TRBV28 to TRBJ1-5; D perhaps matches TRBD1 (5 bases). Trimming removed 6 bases at V and 7 bases at J, with 16 bases between. The CDR3 runs 14 residues. The germline CDR1 and CDR2 sequences are MDHEN and SYDVKM. Here the CDR3 DNA reads TGTGCCAGCAGGCCAGACTATCCAGGGCAGCCCCAGCATTTT. Protein product: CASRPDYPGQPQHF. Full variable domain (missing parts from reference TRBV28 and TRBJ1-5): DVKVTQSSRYLVKRTGEKVFLECVQDMDHENMFWYRQDPGLGLRLIYFSYDVKMKEKGDIPEGYSVSREKKERFSLILESASTNQTSMYLCASRPDYPGQPQHFGDGTRLSIL.

This sequence joins TRBV19 and TRBJ1-1; 10 positions match TRBD1. V lost 4 bases and J lost 11; bases outside the gene matches: 7. The germline gives CDR1 LNHDA, CDR2 SQIVND (reference sequence). The CDR3 is made up of 13 amino acids. The CDR3 region has the DNA TGTGCCAGTAGTACCCGGGACAGGGGACGTGCTTTCTTT. Its protein is CASSTRDRGRAFF.

The chain carries TRBV20-1 and TRBJ2-3, with 10 bases lining up with TRBD2. CDR1 is DFQATT and CDR2 is SNEGSKA in the germline V gene (reference sequence). The CDR3 totals 15 residues. In nucleotides, the CDR3 is TGCCAGCCCAGCGGGAGGGGTTGGCGCACAGATACGCAGTATTTT. Translation gives CQPSGRGWRTDTQYF.

V usage is TRBV10-3 and J usage is TRBJ2-5; D unresolved. Germline V gene data show CDR1 as ENHRY and CDR2 as SYGVKD. This CDR3 is built from 13 residues. V was pared by 4 bases and J by 1 base, with 7 bases between. The CDR3 sequence is CAISGHGQETQYF. CDR3 in DNA: TGTGCCATCAGTGGGCACGGCCAAGAGACCCAGTACTTC.

V is TRBV20-1 and J is TRBJ2-1; perhaps D is TRBD1 or TRBD2 (5 bases each). Germline V CDR1 and CDR2: DFQATT, SNEGSKA (reference sequence). Trimming took off 5 bases at V and 6 bases at J, with 20 bases between the two ends. The CDR3 covers 15 residues. The CDR3: CSASGYQGAGNEQFF. The CDR3 bases are TGCAGTGCTTCCGGGTATCAAGGGGCGGGCAATGAGCAGTTCTTC.

The rearrangement links TRBV10-1 to TRBJ2-7, with 12 bases that match TRBD1. The CDR3 totals 14 residues. Germline CDR1 and CDR2: WNHNN and SYGVQD (reference sequence). V gave up 6 bases and J gave up 7 bases; unmatched junction bases: 7. In DNA, the CDR3 is TGCGCCAGCAGCCAGGGACAGGGGGCAGGTGAGCAGTACTTC. Translating gives CASSQGQGAGEQYF.

This clonotype was observed a handful of times. J is TRBJ2-7 and V is TRBV6-5; D remains ambiguous. The V end lost 4 bases, the J end lost 2 bases, and 12 bases lay between the germline ends. This CDR3 has 14 residues. Germline loops: CDR1 MNHEY, CDR2 SVGAGI. The CDR3, as DNA: TGTGCCAGCAGTTTATTGGGGTTTGCCTACGAGCAGTACTTC. Translating it yields CASSLLGFAYEQYF.

This clonotype has a handful of counts. The chain has TRBV20-1 and TRBJ2-3; 7 nucleotides align to TRBD2. CDR3 length: 14 residues. The ends lost 3 bases at V and 1 base at J; junction bases unmatched: 4. Per the germline V gene, CDR1 is DFQATT and CDR2 is SNEGSKA (reference sequence). The CDR3 coding sequence is TGCAGTGCTAGGCGGGGAGGGGGCACAGATACGCAGTATTTT. It encodes CSARRGGGTDTQYF.